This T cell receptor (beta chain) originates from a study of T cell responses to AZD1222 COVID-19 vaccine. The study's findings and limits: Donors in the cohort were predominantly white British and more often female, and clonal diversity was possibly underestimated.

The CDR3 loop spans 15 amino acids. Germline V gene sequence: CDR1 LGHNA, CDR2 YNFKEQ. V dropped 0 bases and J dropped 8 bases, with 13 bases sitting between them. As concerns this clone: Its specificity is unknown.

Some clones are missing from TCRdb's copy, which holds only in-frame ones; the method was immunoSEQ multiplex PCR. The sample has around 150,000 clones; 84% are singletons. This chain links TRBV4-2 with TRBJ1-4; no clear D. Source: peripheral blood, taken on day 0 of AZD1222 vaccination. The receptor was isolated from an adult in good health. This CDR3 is CASSQERPPGEKLFF. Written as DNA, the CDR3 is TGTGCCAGCAGCCAAGAGAGGCCCCCGGGAGAAAAACTGTTTTTT.